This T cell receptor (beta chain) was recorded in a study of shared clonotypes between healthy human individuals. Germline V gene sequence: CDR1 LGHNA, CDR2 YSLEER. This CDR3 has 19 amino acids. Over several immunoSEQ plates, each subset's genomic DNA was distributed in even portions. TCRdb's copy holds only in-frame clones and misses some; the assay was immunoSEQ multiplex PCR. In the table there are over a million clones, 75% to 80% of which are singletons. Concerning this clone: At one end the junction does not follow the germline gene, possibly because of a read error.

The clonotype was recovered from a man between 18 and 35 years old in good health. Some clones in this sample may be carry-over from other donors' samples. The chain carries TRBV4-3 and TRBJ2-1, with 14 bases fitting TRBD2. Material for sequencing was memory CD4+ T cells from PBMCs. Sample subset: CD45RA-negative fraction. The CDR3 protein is CASSQDPGTSGSRSNQQFF. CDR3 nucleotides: TGCGCCAGCAGCCAGGACCCCGGGACTAGCGGGAGCAGGTCCAATCAGCAGTTCTTC.